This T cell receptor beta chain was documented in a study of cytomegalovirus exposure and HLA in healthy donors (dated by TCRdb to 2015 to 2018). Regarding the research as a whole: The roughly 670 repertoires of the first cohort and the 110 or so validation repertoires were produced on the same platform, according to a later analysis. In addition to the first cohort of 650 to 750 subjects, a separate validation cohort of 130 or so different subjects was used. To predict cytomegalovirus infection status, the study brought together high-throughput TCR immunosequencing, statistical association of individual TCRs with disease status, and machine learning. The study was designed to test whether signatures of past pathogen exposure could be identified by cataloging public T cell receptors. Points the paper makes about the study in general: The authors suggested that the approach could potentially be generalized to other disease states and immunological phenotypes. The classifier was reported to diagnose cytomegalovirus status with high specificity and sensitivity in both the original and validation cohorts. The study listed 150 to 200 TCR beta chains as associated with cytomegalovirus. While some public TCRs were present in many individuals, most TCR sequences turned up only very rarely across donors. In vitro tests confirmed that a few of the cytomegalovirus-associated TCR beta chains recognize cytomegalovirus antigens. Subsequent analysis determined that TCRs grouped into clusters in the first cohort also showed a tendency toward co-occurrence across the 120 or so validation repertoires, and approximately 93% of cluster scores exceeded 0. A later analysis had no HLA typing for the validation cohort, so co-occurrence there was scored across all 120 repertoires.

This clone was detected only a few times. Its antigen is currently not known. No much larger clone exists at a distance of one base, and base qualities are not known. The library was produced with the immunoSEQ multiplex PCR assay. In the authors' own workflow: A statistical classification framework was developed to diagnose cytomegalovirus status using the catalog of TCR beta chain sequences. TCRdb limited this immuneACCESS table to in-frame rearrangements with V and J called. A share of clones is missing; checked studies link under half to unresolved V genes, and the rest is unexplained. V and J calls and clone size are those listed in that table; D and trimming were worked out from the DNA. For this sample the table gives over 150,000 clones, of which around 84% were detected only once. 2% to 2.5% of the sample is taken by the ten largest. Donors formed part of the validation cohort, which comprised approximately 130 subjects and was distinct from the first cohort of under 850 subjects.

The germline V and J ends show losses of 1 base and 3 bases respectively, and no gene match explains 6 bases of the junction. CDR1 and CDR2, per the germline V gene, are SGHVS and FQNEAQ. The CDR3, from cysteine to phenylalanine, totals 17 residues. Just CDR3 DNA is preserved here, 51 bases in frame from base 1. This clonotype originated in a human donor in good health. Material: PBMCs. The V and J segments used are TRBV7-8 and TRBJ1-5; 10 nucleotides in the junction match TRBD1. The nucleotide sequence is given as TGTGCCAGCAGCTTAGAATCGGGACAGGGGTACAATCAGCCCCAGCATTTT. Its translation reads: CASSLESGQGYNQPQHF.